The following is a T cell receptor beta chain sequence with its context. Its target is not known. The data were obtained in a study of shared clonotypes between healthy human individuals. Germline loops: CDR1 SGHRS, CDR2 YFSETQ. V trimming: 4 bases; J trimming: 5 bases; junction bases outside the gene matches: 5. The CDR3 totals 14 residues. Study-wide results and caveats: Researchers found naive subsets generally carried larger estimated richness than memory subsets.

Donors had no recently reported acute infections or vaccinations and were HIV-negative. The split of CD4+ cells yielded CD45RA+ naive and CD45RA-negative memory subsets. TCRdb keeps only in-frame clones here, not all; method: immunoSEQ multiplex PCR. The data show about 1 million clones, with 65% to 75% seen just once and roughly 1.5% held by the top ten. This TCR was recovered from a man aged 18 to 29 in good health. Specimen: memory CD4+ T cells sorted from blood. Subset of the sample: CD45RA-negative fraction. V gene TRBV5-1 combines with J gene TRBJ2-5; 10 nucleotides match TRBD1. CDR3: CASSHRDRGETQYF. CDR3 nucleotide sequence: TGCGCCAGCAGCCACCGGGACAGGGGCGAGACCCAGTACTTC.